This TCR beta chain was identified during a study of OX40 agonist ivuxolimab in advanced cancers. Looking at the study overall: The patients' treatment was ivuxolimab, an agonistic anti-OX40 (CD134) antibody.

General study results and limits: The CD4+ and CD8+ T cells in the blood had expanded clonally by week 6 at 0.1 to 3.0 mg/kg. More expanded clones were seen, on average, in CD8+ T cells than in CD4+.

Concerning this clone: The antigen is undetermined.

Between the trimmed V and J ends, which lost 5 bases and 0 bases, there was a span of 17 bases. This CDR3 region has 17 residues. Looked up from germline, CDR1 is MDHEN and CDR2 is SYDVKM. Sequencing was performed with immunoSEQ multiplex PCR; in TCRdb, only in-frame clones are kept and a portion is missing. The table lists some 41,000 clones, roughly 90% of them singletons. The chain employs TRBV28 and TRBJ2-4; D uncertain. The material sequenced was CD4+ or CD8+ T cells sorted from blood, taken in a trial of the OX40 agonist ivuxolimab. The sequence derives from an adult with an advanced solid tumor such as melanoma, head and neck, liver or kidney cancer. The CDR3 nucleotides read TGTGCCAGCAGTCCAGGACCCGGACCGAAAGCCAAAAACATTCAGTACTTC. Its protein is CASSPGPGPKAKNIQYF.